What follows are 10 T cell receptor beta chains derived from one specimen sequenced in a study of blood T cell repertoires in COVID-19. Sequencing was performed with immunoSEQ multiplex PCR; in TCRdb, only in-frame clones are kept and a portion is missing. The data hold roughly 150,000 clones, with approximately 87% observed a single time. Sequencing was performed on peripheral blood. The receptors here all came from a woman between 70 and 85 years old with acute or convalescent COVID-19.

This clone was counted a few times. The CDR3 coding sequence is TGTGCCAGCAGCCTAACCAGGGGGTTTAGCAATCAGCCCCAGCATTTT. Protein product: CASSLTRGFSNQPQHF. V gene TRBV6-2 or TRBV6-3 combines with J gene TRBJ1-5; 7 positions agree with TRBD1. V shed 6 bases, J shed 0 bases, and the junction held 8 bases outside the gene matches. Germline CDR1 reads MNHEY; CDR2 reads SVGEGT. The CDR3 has 16 amino acids.

The V gene is TRBV6-2 or TRBV6-3, the J gene TRBJ1-1, with D possibly being TRBD1 (5 bases). The CDR3 covers 14 residues. Trimming removed 4 bases from V and 2 bases from J, with 11 bases in between. CDR1 is MNHEY, CDR2 SVGEGT, per germline. This CDR3 reads CASSSGRGNTEAFF. CDR3 DNA: TGTGCCAGCAGTTCGGGTAGGGGAAACACTGAAGCTTTCTTT.

The V call is TRBV6-5, the J call TRBJ1-6; D unclear. The V end was cut by 4 bases, the J end by 0 bases, with 7 bases between. CDR1 and CDR2 from the germline V gene are MNHEY and SVGAGI. The CDR3 covers 15 residues. The CDR3 DNA sequence: TGTGCCAGCAGTTTTGGCAACTCCTATAATTCACCCCTCCACTTT. Amino acids: CASSFGNSYNSPLHF.

The chain links TRBV3-1 (or the pseudogene TRBV3-2) to TRBJ1-1, with TRBD1 matching 8 bases. CDR1 LGHDT and CDR2 YNNKEL come from the germline V gene (reference sequence). The CDR3 consists of 16 residues. Trimming removed 4 bases from V and 1 base from J; junction bases left unmatched: 8. The CDR3 here is CASSRRGQGANTEAFF. The CDR3 DNA is TGTGCCAGCAGCCGGCGAGGGCAGGGGGCGAACACTGAAGCTTTCTTT.

J is TRBJ1-1 and V is TRBV11-2, with D possibly being TRBD1 (6 bases). The CDR3 runs 15 residues. Deletions cut 1 base from V and 5 bases from J, with 14 bases between. The germline gives CDR1 SGHAT, CDR2 FQNNGV. The CDR3 DNA is TGTGCCAGCAGCTTAGGATACGTACAGGGAACTGAAGCTTTCTTT. It specifies CASSLGYVQGTEAFF.

The count of this clone is one. The chain combines TRBV10-3 with TRBJ2-7; 8 nucleotides match TRBD2. V lost 4 bases and J lost 6; bases outside the gene matches: 11. The CDR3 totals 15 residues. Germline V gene sequence: CDR1 ENHRY, CDR2 SYGVKD. CDR3 DNA: TGTGCCATCAGTGGCCAGGGAGCGGGAGAAAGCGAGCAGTACTTC. It encodes CAISGQGAGESEQYF.

The chain joins TRBV6-5 to TRBJ2-3; D is undetermined. V lost 2 bases to trimming and J lost 4 bases, with 13 bases between them. In germline, CDR1 is MNHEY, CDR2 SVGAGI. This CDR3 comprises 15 residues. The DNA for the CDR3 is TGTGCCAGCAGTTACGGTCTTGCAGAGGCAGATACGCAGTATTTT. Translation gives CASSYGLAEADTQYF.

This clone was seen a single time. This chain connects TRBV3-1 (or the pseudogene TRBV3-2) to TRBJ1-2; D not resolved. The germline V gene has CDR1 LGHDT and CDR2 YNNKEL (reference sequence). The CDR3 is 11 amino acids. Between the trimmed V and J ends, which lost 1 base and 10 bases, there was a span of 7 bases. The chain's CDR3 is CASSQVADYTF. DNA of the CDR3: TGTGCCAGCAGCCAAGTGGCGGACTACACCTTC.

V is TRBV9 and J is TRBJ2-3, with a possible D match to TRBD2 (6 bases). CDR1 is SGDLS, CDR2 YYNGEE, per germline. The CDR3 sequence is 14 residues long. Trimming cost V 4 bases and J 4 bases, with 13 bases left between them. The CDR3 here is CASSFLPSADTQYF. The DNA for the CDR3 is TGTGCCAGCAGCTTTCTCCCTAGCGCAGATACGCAGTATTTT.

CDR3 loop: CASSLHSGIDNEQFF. In DNA, the CDR3 is TGTGCCAGCAGCTTGCATAGCGGGATTGACAATGAGCAGTTCTTC. The gene calls are TRBV7-3 and TRBJ2-1; 8 bases are shared with TRBD2. The V segment lost 3 bases and the J segment 5 bases; nucleotides outside the gene matches: 6. Germline values: CDR1 SGHTA, CDR2 FQGTGA. The length of the CDR3 is 15 residues.